This T cell receptor beta chain was sequenced for a study of blood T cell repertoires in COVID-19. About the study: Sources were T cells, B-cell-depleted T cells, or PBMCs; the material itself was cDNA or gDNA.

Profiling relied on immunoSEQ multiplex PCR, and the TCRdb table lists in-frame clones only, not all of them. The sample lists fewer than 300,000 clones, approximately 87% occurring once. CDR3 length equals 14 residues. Germline CDR1 is SNHLY and CDR2 is FYNNEI. About this clone: The germline gene is not matched at one end of the junction; a read error may be the cause.

The rearrangement links TRBV2 to TRBJ1-5; D gene ambiguous. Sequencing was carried out using peripheral blood. The TCR was taken from a woman aged 70-85 years with active or convalescent COVID-19. The CDR3 protein is CASTEGQGNQPQHF. In nucleotides, the CDR3 is TGTGCCAGCACTGAAGGCCAGGGCAATCAGCCCCAGCATTTT.